A selection of T cell receptor beta chains follows, all from one sample in a study of blood T cell repertoires in COVID-19. Repertoires were generated with immunoSEQ multiplex PCR, while TCRdb's copy carries only in-frame clones and drops some. Here the sample spans 100,000 to 150,000 clones, roughly 79% being singletons. Input material: peripheral blood. These receptors were taken from a woman aged 55-70 years with active or convalescent COVID-19. The CDR3 runs from the conserved cysteine through the conserved F or W. A D gene is named only where the DNA matches it firmly. Size is omitted from some rows. Given values are once, few, many or a class for expanded clones.

D	V	length	J	size	CDR3	DNA
TRBD2	TRBV9	16	TRBJ2-1	.	CASSAITSGPHNEQFF	TGTGCCAGCAGCGCTATAACTAGCGGCCCACACAATGAGCAGTTCTTC
.	TRBV28	15	TRBJ2-6	.	CASSYDFSGANVLTF	TGTGCCAGCAGTTACGACTTCTCTGGGGCCAACGTCCTGACTTTC
.	TRBV6-8	12	TRBJ1-1	.	CASSYRQIEAFF	TGTGCCAGCAGTTACCGACAGATAGAAGCTTTCTTT
.	TRBV12-5	15	TRBJ2-1	.	CASGLEGQRNNEQFF	TGTGCTAGTGGTTTGGAGGGACAACGAAACAATGAGCAGTTCTTC
.	TRBV7-9	14	TRBJ1-1	.	CASSPREGDAEAFF	TGTGCCAGCAGCCCCCGGGAGGGGGACGCTGAAGCTTTCTTT
TRBD2	TRBV19	14	TRBJ2-1	.	CASSIQRDYNEQFF	TGTGCCAGTAGTATCCAGCGGGACTACAATGAGCAGTTCTTC
.	TRBV7-6	15	TRBJ1-4	.	CASSYRGATNEKLFF	TGTGCCAGCAGCTACCGGGGGGCGACTAATGAAAAACTGTTTTTT
TRBD1	TRBV5-1	15	TRBJ2-1	.	CASSSGTGGGNEQFF	TGCGCCAGCAGCTCGGGGACAGGGGGTGGGAATGAGCAGTTCTTC
.	TRBV18	13	TRBJ1-1	.	CASSHRSPTEAFF	TGTGCCAGCTCACACAGGAGCCCCACTGAAGCTTTCTTT
.	TRBV15	13	TRBJ2-4	.	CATSPRTGDIQYF	TGTGCCACCAGCCCCCGTACTGGAGACATTCAGTACTTC
.	TRBV15	15	TRBJ1-4	few	CATSRGVGSGEKLFF	TGTGCCACCAGCAGAGGGGTAGGATCCGGGGAAAAACTGTTTTTT
TRBD1	TRBV10-3	16	TRBJ1-3	.	CAISELGGSAGNTIYF	TGTGCCATCAGTGAGTTAGGGGGCTCGGCCGGAAACACCATATATTTT
.	TRBV6-2/TRBV6-3	14	TRBJ2-7	.	CASSPRRGGYEQYF	TGTGCCAGCAGCCCCAGACGGGGAGGCTACGAGCAGTACTTC
.	TRBV28	15	TRBJ1-1	.	CASSSRATGGTEAFF	TGTGCCAGCAGTTCCCGGGCCACCGGGGGCACTGAAGCTTTCTTT
TRBD1	TRBV11-2	15	TRBJ1-1	.	CASSSQGGRNTEAFF	TGTGCCAGCAGCTCTCAGGGGGGACGGAACACTGAAGCTTTCTTT
.	TRBV2	13	TRBJ1-1	.	CASIPTENTEAFF	TGTGCCAGCATACCTACAGAGAACACTGAAGCTTTCTTT
TRBD1	TRBV28	15	TRBJ2-4	.	CASSLLGQSKNIQYF	TGTGCCAGCAGTCTATTGGGACAGTCCAAAAACATTCAGTACTTC
.	TRBV19	15	TRBJ2-3	many	CASSPPASGTDTQYF	TGTGCCAGTAGTCCCCCGGCTAGCGGCACAGATACGCAGTATTTT
TRBD1	TRBV28	15	TRBJ1-2	few	CASSLSHGTGGLYTF	TGTGCCAGCAGTTTATCTCACGGGACAGGCGGTCTTTACACCTTC
TRBD1	TRBV13	15	TRBJ1-1	.	CASSPYGQGLTEAFF	TGTGCCAGCAGCCCTTACGGACAGGGGCTCACTGAAGCTTTCTTT
TRBD1	TRBV23-1	22	TRBJ2-6	.	CASSHSISQGALVSAGANVLTF	TGCGCCAGCAGTCATTCGATTTCCCAGGGGGCCCTCGTTTCTGCTGGGGCCAACGTCCTGACTTTC
.	TRBV5-1	12	TRBJ1-4	few	CASRPQGGKLFF	TGCGCCAGCAGGCCGCAGGGAGGAAAACTGTTTTTT
.	TRBV12-5	12	TRBJ1-2	.	CASAAQGYGYTF	TGTGCTAGTGCCGCACAGGGCTATGGCTACACCTTC
.	TRBV28	12	TRBJ1-5	.	CASSEVNQPQHF	TGTGCCAGCAGTGAGGTCAATCAGCCCCAGCATTTT
TRBD1	TRBV4-1	15	TRBJ1-6	few	CASSQDGQGYSPLHF	TGCGCCAGCAGCCAAGATGGACAGGGATACTCACCCCTCCACTTT
.	TRBV3-1/TRBV3-2	12	TRBJ1-4	.	CASSQVNEKLFF	TGTGCCAGCAGCCAAGTAAATGAAAAACTGTTTTTT
TRBD2	TRBV3-1/TRBV3-2	15	TRBJ2-2	.	CASSQRLAVTGELFF	TGTGCCAGCAGCCAACGACTAGCGGTCACCGGGGAGCTGTTTTTT
.	TRBV5-5	16	TRBJ1-2	once	CASSTNRDSINYGYTF	TGTGCCAGCAGCACGAACCGGGATTCAATTAACTATGGCTACACCTTC
.	TRBV5-1	14	TRBJ2-5	.	CASSLEQGGGTQYF	TGCGCCAGCAGCTTGGAACAGGGAGGGGGGACCCAGTACTTC
.	TRBV7-7	13	TRBJ2-5	once	CASSFTRQETQYF	TGTGCTAGCAGCTTTACTAGACAAGAGACCCAGTACTTC
TRBD1	TRBV29-1	13	TRBJ1-1	.	CSVAGQGITEAFF	TGCAGCGTTGCGGGACAGGGGATAACTGAAGCTTTCTTT
.	TRBV28	14	TRBJ2-7	.	CASRPGGTQYEQYF	TGTGCCAGCAGGCCAGGGGGGACTCAGTACGAGCAGTACTTC
.	TRBV24-1	15	TRBJ1-4	.	CATSLAQGLCEKLFF	TGTGCCACCAGTCTTGCGCAGGGCCTATGTGAAAAACTGTTTTTT
.	TRBV30	12	TRBJ1-4	few	CAWGRGDEKLFF	TGTGCCTGGGGCAGGGGAGATGAAAAACTGTTTTTT
TRBD1	TRBV7-2	18	TRBJ2-7	.	CASSLRGQGGLVFWEQYF	TGTGCCAGCAGCCTTAGGGGACAGGGGGGACTTGTCTTTTGGGAGCAGTACTTC
.	TRBV6-5	14	TRBJ1-1	.	CASSLKATGNWAFF	TGTGCCAGCAGTCTCAAAGCAACAGGCAATTGGGCTTTCTTT
.	TRBV9	17	TRBJ2-3	.	CASSVGSAAVLGDTQYF	TGTGCCAGCAGCGTAGGATCCGCGGCGGTTCTTGGAGATACGCAGTATTTT
TRBD1	TRBV6-5	14	TRBJ1-5	.	CASIPGQGGQPQHF	TGTGCCAGCATCCCCGGACAGGGCGGTCAGCCCCAGCATTTT
TRBD2	TRBV6-5	16	TRBJ2-1	.	CASSYTGRTRRDEQFF	TGTGCCAGCAGTTACACCGGCAGGACTAGGAGGGATGAGCAGTTCTTC
.	TRBV4-2	16	TRBJ2-1	.	CASSHPLASSYNEQFF	TGTGCCAGCAGCCACCCCCTAGCGAGCTCCTACAATGAGCAGTTCTTC
TRBD1	TRBV28	15	TRBJ1-2	many	CASIGPQDRISSYTF	TGTGCCAGCATTGGTCCCCAGGACAGGATCTCAAGCTACACCTTC
TRBD2	TRBV15	15	TRBJ2-5	.	CATSRGLAGEETQYF	TGTGCCACCAGCAGGGGACTAGCGGGAGAGGAGACCCAGTACTTC
.	TRBV5-6	13	TRBJ2-1	.	CASSLRGIDEQFF	TGTGCCAGCAGCTTGCGGGGAATCGATGAGCAGTTCTTC
.	TRBV2	14	TRBJ2-7	.	CASTPDSPRFVQYF	TGTGCCAGCACCCCGGACTCACCCCGCTTCGTGCAGTACTTC
.	TRBV29-1	15	TRBJ2-6	.	CSVGHSGSGANVLTF	TGCAGCGTGGGACATTCGGGCTCTGGGGCCAACGTCCTGACTTTC
.	TRBV3-1/TRBV3-2	15	TRBJ1-2	once	CASSPVGGDWHGYTF	TGTGCCAGCAGCCCCGTCGGAGGGGATTGGCATGGCTACACCTTC
TRBD1	TRBV28	15	TRBJ2-2	few	CASSPGGQGAGELFF	TGTGCCAGCAGCCCGGGGGGACAGGGGGCCGGGGAGCTGTTTTTT
.	TRBV28	13	TRBJ1-4	few	CASKAGGEEKLFF	TGTGCCAGCAAGGCGGGGGGCGAGGAAAAACTGTTTTTT
.	TRBV27	15	TRBJ1-1	.	CASSLSGPANTEAFF	TGTGCCAGCAGTTTATCGGGGCCGGCTAACACTGAAGCTTTCTTT
TRBD2	TRBV7-2	16	TRBJ2-2	once	CASPTLAGANTGELFF	TGTGCCAGCCCCACCCTAGCGGGGGCGAACACCGGGGAGCTGTTTTTT
TRBD1	TRBV7-9	16	TRBJ1-2	.	CASSLAGGQGTYGYTF	TGTGCCAGCAGCTTAGCGGGGGGACAGGGTACCTATGGCTACACCTTC